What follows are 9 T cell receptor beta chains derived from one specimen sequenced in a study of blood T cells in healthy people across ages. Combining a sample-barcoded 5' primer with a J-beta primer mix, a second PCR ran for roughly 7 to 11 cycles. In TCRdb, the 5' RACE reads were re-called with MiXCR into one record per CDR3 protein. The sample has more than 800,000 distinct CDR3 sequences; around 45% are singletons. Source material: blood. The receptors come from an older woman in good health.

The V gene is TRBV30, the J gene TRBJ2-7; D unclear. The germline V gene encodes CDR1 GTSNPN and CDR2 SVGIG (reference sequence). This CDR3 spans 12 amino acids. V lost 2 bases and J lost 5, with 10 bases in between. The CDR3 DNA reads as TGTGCCTGGAGTAGGGATTCGGACGAGCAGTACTTC. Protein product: CAWSRDSDEQYF.

The CDR3 protein is CATKQGSYEQYF. CDR3 in DNA: TGCGCCACAAAACAGGGCTCCTACGAGCAGTACTTC. V usage is TRBV10-2 and J usage is TRBJ2-7; possible D gene TRBD1, 6 bases. Germline CDR1 WSHSY, CDR2 SAAADI. The CDR3 runs to 12 residues. V was pared by 10 bases and J by 0 bases, with 10 bases between.

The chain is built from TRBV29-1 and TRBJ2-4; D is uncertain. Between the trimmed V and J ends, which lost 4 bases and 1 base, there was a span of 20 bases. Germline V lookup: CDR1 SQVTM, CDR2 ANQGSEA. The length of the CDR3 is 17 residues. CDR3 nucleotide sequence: TGCAGCGTTGCAGAAATGTTTGGGGTGTCGGCCAAAAACATTCAGTACTTC. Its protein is CSVAEMFGVSAKNIQYF.

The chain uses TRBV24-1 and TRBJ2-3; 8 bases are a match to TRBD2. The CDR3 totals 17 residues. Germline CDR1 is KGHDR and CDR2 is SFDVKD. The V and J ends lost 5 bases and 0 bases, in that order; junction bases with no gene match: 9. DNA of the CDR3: TGTGCCACCAGTGCAGGAGTAGCGGGATGGAGCACAGATACGCAGTATTTT. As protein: CATSAGVAGWSTDTQYF.

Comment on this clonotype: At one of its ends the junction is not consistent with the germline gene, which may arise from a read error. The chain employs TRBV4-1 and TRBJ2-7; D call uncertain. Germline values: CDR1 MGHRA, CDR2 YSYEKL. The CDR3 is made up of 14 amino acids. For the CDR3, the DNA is TGCACCAGCAGCCAAGATCTTCACCGGCCAGGGCAGTACTTC. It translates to CTSSQDLHRPGQYF.

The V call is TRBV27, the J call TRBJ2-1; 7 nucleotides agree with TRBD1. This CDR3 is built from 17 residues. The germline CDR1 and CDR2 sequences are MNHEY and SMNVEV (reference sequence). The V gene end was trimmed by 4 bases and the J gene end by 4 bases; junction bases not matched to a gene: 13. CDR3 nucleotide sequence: TGTGCCAGCAGTTCGGCCCTACAGGGGTTCGGGTACAATGAGCAGTTCTTC. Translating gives CASSSALQGFGYNEQFF.

The CDR3 coding sequence is TGCGCCAGCAGCCAAGTGGGCGGTAACCAGTACTTC. It codes for CASSQVGGNQYF. The chain carries TRBV4-1 and TRBJ2-7, with D unclear. The CDR3 is 12 amino acids. Germline assignment: CDR1 MGHRA and CDR2 YSYEKL. The germline V and J ends were trimmed by 1 base and 10 bases, with 11 bases remaining between them.

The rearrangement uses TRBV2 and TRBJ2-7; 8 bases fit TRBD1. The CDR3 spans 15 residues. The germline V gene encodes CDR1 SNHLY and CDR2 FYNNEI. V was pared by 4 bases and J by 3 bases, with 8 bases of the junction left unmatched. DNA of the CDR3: TGTGCCAGCAGTGCTGGACAGGGTTTGGACTACGAGCAGTACTTC. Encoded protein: CASSAGQGLDYEQYF.

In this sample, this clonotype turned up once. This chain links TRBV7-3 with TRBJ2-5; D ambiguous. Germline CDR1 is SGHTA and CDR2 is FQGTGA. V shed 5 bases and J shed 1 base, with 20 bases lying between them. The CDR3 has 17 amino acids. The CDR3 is CASSPAPSRVPQETQYF. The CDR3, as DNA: TGTGCCAGCAGCCCCGCCCCTTCAAGGGTGCCCCAAGAGACCCAGTACTTC.